The 15 T cell receptor beta chains below come from one sample, sequenced in a study of T-cell reconstitution after alpha-beta-depleted transplantation in children. Unique molecular identifiers were used to barcode this TCRbeta library. TCRdb processed the PCR reads anew with MiXCR; each CDR3 protein has one entry. The sample has about 830,000 distinct CDR3 sequences; roughly 15% are singletons. The input for sequencing was PBMCs, mostly from graft donor cells, taken 360 days after TCRalphabeta/CD19-depleted stem cell transplant. These receptors all come from a male patient younger than 18 who had a stem cell transplant for acute lymphoblastic leukemia, so the T cells may come from the graft donor.

V usage is TRBV11-2 and J usage is TRBJ1-1; D not certain. Germline lookup yields CDR1 SGHAT and CDR2 FQNNGV. The CDR3 spans 11 residues. Trimming removed 7 bases from V and 1 base from J, with 4 bases in between. The CDR3 DNA reads as TGTGCCAGCAACAAGAACACTGAAGCTTTCTTT. Translation gives CASNKNTEAFF.

With respect to this clonotype: One end of the junction fails to match germline, which may point to a read error. V is TRBV12-3 or TRBV12-4 and J is TRBJ2-7; weak D call: TRBD2 (5 bases). The CDR3 has 15 residues. CDR3 DNA: TGTGCCAGCAGTTTAGCGGGAGTGAGTTCCTACGAGCAGAACTTC. Its translation is CASSLAGVSSYEQNF.

In its sample, this clonotype was seen many times. This chain connects TRBV5-1 to TRBJ2-1, with 8 positions matching TRBD1. The germline gives CDR1 SGHRS, CDR2 YFSETQ. Losses at the gene ends were 3 bases for V and 8 bases for J; bases not matched to a gene: 1. The CDR3 totals 12 residues. CDR3 nucleotides: TGCGCCAGCAGCTGGACAGGGTATGAGCAGTTCTTC. Residues: CASSWTGYEQFF.

The V and J genes are TRBV11-2 and TRBJ1-1; D remains unclear. CDR1 is SGHAT, CDR2 FQNNGV, per germline. With 5 bases removed from V and 7 bases from J, the gap between germline ends came to 8 bases. The CDR3 extends over 11 amino acids. In nucleotides, the CDR3 is TGTGCCAGCAGCGTGACGCGTGAAGCTTTCTTT. Its protein product is CASSVTREAFF.

The chain is built from TRBV5-1 and TRBJ2-7; D not certain. V lost 6 bases to trimming and J lost 3 bases, with 28 bases between them. This CDR3 is built from 18 residues. The germline V gene has CDR1 SGHRS and CDR2 YFSETQ. CDR3 sequence reads: CASTSQPGYNYPHYEQYF. CDR3 in DNA: TGCGCCAGCACATCACAACCGGGCTACAACTACCCCCACTACGAGCAGTACTTC.

The CDR3 nucleotides read TGCAGTGCTAGGGGGAGTGTGGGCGGGGTGACCTACAATGAGCAGTTCTTC. This gives the protein CSARGSVGGVTYNEQFF. This chain connects TRBV20-1 to TRBJ2-1; TRBD2 is a possible D gene (6 bases). This CDR3 has 17 amino acids. Trimming removed 3 bases from V and 2 bases from J, with 20 bases in between. Per the germline V gene, CDR1 is DFQATT and CDR2 is SNEGSKA (reference sequence).

The rearrangement links TRBV5-1 to TRBJ2-1; D perhaps matches TRBD2 (5 bases). Per the germline V gene, CDR1 is SGHRS and CDR2 is YFSETQ. V was pared by 2 bases and J by 2 bases, with 14 bases between. The CDR3 is 16 residues long. CDR3 residues: CASSFPEAGTYNEQFF. The CDR3, as DNA: TGCGCCAGCAGCTTCCCCGAGGCGGGTACCTACAATGAGCAGTTCTTC.

The V and J genes are TRBV6-5 and TRBJ1-1, with 7 bases identical to TRBD1. V gave up 2 bases and J gave up 4 bases; unmatched junction bases: 4. The V gene's germline CDR1 is MNHEY and CDR2 SVGAGI. This CDR3 is built from 14 residues. Here the CDR3 reads CASSYRGQGTEAFF. CDR3 sequence (DNA): TGTGCCAGCAGTTACAGGGGGCAGGGCACTGAAGCTTTCTTT.

The chain couples TRBV4-1 to TRBJ2-5; D is unclear. The CDR3 sequence is 15 residues long. Germline values: CDR1 MGHRA, CDR2 YSYEKL. V lost 2 bases to trimming and J lost 1 base, with 11 bases between them. This CDR3 is CASSQLYRFQETQYF. The DNA of the CDR3 is TGCGCCAGCAGCCAACTATACCGGTTCCAAGAGACCCAGTACTTC.

This chain joins TRBV19 and TRBJ2-1; the D gene is possibly TRBD1 (5 bases). CDR3 length: 14 amino acids. Germline V CDR1 and CDR2: LNHDA, SQIVND (reference sequence). Trimming shortened V by 10 bases and J by 0 bases, and 13 bases separated the two germline ends. CDR3 bases: TGTGCCACTACCTACAGGAGCTCCTACAATGAGCAGTTCTTC. Translation gives CATTYRSSYNEQFF.

This clonotype was observed a few times. Germline and junction disagree at one end, which may indicate a read error. V usage is TRBV20-1 and J usage is TRBJ1-6; D call uncertain. The CDR3 covers 13 residues. In germline, CDR1 is DFQATT, CDR2 SNEGSKA (reference sequence). Here the CDR3 reads CSARASYNSPLHF. In nucleotides, the CDR3 is TGCAGTGCCAGAGCGAGCTATAATTCACCCCTCCACTTT.

V usage is TRBV5-1 and J usage is TRBJ1-1, with D tentatively TRBD1 (6 bases). V lost 5 bases and J 4 bases, leaving 15 bases between the germline ends. This CDR3 has 14 residues. Germline values: CDR1 SGHRS, CDR2 YFSETQ. CDR3 nucleotides: TGCGCCAGCAGATCGGGGGGCGCGGGCACTGAAGCTTTCTTT. It codes for CASRSGGAGTEAFF.

This clonotype was recorded many times. The genes are TRBV3-1 and TRBJ1-1; D is ambiguous. Germline CDR1 reads LGHDT; CDR2 reads YNNKEL (reference sequence). This CDR3 spans 16 amino acids. V shed 1 base and J shed 3 bases, with 15 bases lying between them. The CDR3 loop is CASSQARALLDTEAFF. The DNA of the CDR3 is TGTGCCAGCAGCCAAGCAAGGGCTCTGTTGGACACTGAAGCTTTCTTT. The full variable domain, its missing parts supplied by reference TRBV3-1 and TRBJ1-1, is DTAVSQTPKYLVTQMGNDKSIKCEQNLGHDTMYWYKQDSKKFLKIMFSYNNKELIINETVPNRFSPKSPDKAHLNLHINSLELGDSAVYFCASSQARALLDTEAFFGQGTRLTVV.

This chain connects TRBV7-6 to TRBJ2-1; D may correspond to TRBD1 or TRBD2 (5 bases each). Germline CDR1 SGHVS, CDR2 FNYEAQ. V shed 5 bases and J shed 2 bases, with 16 bases lying between them. The CDR3 spans 16 residues. The CDR3 nucleotides are TGTGCCAGCAGCGACCGGGGCGGGCACGCCTACAATGAGCAGTTCTTC. Protein product: CASSDRGGHAYNEQFF.

This clonotype was found many times. J is TRBJ2-1 and V is TRBV12-3 or TRBV12-4; D unresolved. V lost 6 bases and J lost 6, with 15 bases in between. This CDR3 contains 14 residues. In DNA, the CDR3 is TGTGCCAGCAGGGGTTTCTACATCAGCAATGAGCAGTTCTTC. Translation gives CASRGFYISNEQFF.